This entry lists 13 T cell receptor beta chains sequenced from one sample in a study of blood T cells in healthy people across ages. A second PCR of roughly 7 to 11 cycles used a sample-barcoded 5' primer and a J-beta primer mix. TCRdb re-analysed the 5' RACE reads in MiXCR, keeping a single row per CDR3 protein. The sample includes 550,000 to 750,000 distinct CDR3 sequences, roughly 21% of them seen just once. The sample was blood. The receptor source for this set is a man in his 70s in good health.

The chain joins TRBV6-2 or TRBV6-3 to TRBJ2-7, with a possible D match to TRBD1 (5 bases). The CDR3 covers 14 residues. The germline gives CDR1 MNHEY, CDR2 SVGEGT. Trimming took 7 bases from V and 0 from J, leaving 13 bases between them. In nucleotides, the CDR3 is TGTGCCAGCACCTCATTGGGGCGCTCCTACGAGCAGTACTTC. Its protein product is CASTSLGRSYEQYF.

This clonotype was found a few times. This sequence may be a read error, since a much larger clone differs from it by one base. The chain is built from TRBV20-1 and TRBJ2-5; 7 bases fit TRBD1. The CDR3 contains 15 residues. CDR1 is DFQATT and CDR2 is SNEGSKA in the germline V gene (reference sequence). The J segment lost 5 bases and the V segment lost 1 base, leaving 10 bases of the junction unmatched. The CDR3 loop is CSARGLGQAGETQYF. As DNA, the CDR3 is TGCAGTGCTAGAGGTCTCGGACAGGCAGGCGAGACCCAGTACTTC.

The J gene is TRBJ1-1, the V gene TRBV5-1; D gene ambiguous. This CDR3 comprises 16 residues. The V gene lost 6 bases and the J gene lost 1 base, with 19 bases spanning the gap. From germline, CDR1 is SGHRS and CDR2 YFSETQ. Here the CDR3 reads CASNYPPGGSNTEAFF. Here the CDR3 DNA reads TGCGCCAGCAACTATCCACCCGGAGGGTCGAACACTGAAGCTTTCTTT. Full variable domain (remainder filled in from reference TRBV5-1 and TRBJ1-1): KAGVTQTPRYLIKTRGQQVTLSCSPISGHRSVSWYQQTPGQGLQFLFEYFSETQRNKGNFPGRFSGRQFSNSRSEMNVSTLELGDSALYLCASNYPPGGSNTEAFFGQGTRLTVV.

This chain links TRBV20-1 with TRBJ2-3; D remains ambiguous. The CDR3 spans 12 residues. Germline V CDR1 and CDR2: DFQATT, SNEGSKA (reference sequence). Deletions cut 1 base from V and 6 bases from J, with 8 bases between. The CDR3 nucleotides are TGCAGTGCTAGAGTTAGGTCCGATACGCAGTATTTT. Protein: CSARVRSDTQYF.

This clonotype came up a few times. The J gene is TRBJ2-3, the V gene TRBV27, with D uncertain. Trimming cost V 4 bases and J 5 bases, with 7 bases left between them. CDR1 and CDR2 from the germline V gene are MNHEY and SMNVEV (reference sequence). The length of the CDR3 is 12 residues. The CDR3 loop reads CASSWMRDTQYF. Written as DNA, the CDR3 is TGTGCCAGCAGTTGGATGAGAGATACGCAGTATTTT.

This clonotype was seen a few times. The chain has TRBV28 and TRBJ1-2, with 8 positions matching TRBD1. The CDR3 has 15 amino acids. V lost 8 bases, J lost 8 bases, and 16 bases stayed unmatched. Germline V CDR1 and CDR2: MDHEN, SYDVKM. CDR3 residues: CASLISRGQYAGYTF. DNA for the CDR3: TGTGCCAGCCTTATTTCCAGGGGGCAGTACGCCGGCTACACCTTC.

CDR3 region: CASSARLAGGLSSYNEQFF. For the CDR3, the DNA is TGCGCCAGCAGCGCCCGACTAGCGGGAGGACTTAGCTCCTACAATGAGCAGTTCTTC. The chain carries TRBV4-3 and TRBJ2-1; 13 nucleotides align to TRBD2. Germline V CDR1 and CDR2: LGHNA, YSLEER. J was trimmed by 0 bases and V by 5 bases; bases with no gene match: 10. This CDR3 contains 19 residues.

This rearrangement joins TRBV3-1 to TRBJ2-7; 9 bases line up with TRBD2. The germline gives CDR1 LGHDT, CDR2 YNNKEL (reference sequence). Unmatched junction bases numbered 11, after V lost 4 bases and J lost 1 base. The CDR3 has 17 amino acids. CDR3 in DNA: TGTGCCAGCAGCCCGGGGGTTAGCGGGAGAGATTCCTACGAGCAGTACTTC. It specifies CASSPGVSGRDSYEQYF.

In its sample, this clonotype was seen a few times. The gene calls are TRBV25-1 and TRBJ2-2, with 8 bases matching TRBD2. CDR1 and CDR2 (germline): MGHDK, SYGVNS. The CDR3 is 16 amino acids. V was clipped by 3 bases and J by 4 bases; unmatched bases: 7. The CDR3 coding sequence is TGTGCCAGCAGTGATCACCGTGGGACTAGCACCGGGGAGCTGTTTTTT. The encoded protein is CASSDHRGTSTGELFF. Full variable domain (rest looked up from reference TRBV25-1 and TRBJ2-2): EADIYQTPRYLVIGTGKKITLECSQTMGHDKMYWYQQDPGMELHLIHYSYGVNSTEKGDLSSESTVSRIRTEHFPLTLESARPSHTSQYLCASSDHRGTSTGELFFGEGSRLTVL.

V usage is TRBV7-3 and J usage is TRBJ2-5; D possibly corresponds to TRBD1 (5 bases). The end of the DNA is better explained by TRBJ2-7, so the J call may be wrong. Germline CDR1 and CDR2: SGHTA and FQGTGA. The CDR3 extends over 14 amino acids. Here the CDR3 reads CASNGRQGDYEQYF. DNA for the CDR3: TGTGCCTCCAACGGGCGGCAGGGCGACTACGAGCAGTACTTC.

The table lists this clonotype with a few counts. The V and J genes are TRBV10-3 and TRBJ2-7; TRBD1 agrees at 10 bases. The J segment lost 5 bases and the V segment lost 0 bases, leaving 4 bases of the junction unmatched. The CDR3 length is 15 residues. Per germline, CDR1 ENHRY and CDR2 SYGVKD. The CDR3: CAISESGQGIHEQYF. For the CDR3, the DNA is TGTGCCATCAGTGAGTCGGGACAGGGGATCCACGAGCAGTACTTC.

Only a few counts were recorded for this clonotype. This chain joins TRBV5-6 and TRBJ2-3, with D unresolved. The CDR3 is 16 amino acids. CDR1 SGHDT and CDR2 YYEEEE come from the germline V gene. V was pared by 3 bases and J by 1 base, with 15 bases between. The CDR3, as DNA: TGTGCCAGCAGCTCACTTGGGTTGTCGGGCACAGATACGCAGTATTTT. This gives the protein CASSSLGLSGTDTQYF.

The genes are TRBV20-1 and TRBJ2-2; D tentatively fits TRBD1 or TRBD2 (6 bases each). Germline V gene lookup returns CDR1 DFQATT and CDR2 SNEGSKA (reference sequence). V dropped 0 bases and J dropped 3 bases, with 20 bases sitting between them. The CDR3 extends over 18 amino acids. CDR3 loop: CSARDLFKGGGDTGELFF. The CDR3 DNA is TGCAGTGCTAGAGATCTGTTTAAGGGGGGTGGGGACACCGGGGAGCTGTTTTTT.